Listed here are 9 T cell receptor beta chains from one sample, sequenced in a study of cytomegalovirus exposure and HLA in healthy donors (dated by TCRdb to about 2017). Receptor libraries were prepared by the immunoSEQ multiplex PCR assay. For the multiplex PCR, a mixture combining 60 forward primers for TCR Vbeta segments and 13 reverse primers for TCR Jbeta segments was used. Drawn from immuneACCESS, this table holds only the in-frame rearrangements with V and J called that TCRdb kept. Clones are partly lost; checked studies trace under half to an unresolved V gene and leave the rest unexplained. In all, the sample holds more than 85,000 clones, and 80% of those were seen once. Around 6.9% of the sample is held by the ten biggest clonotypes. Sequencing used PBMCs. The source of these receptors is a man aged 25-45 years in good health and CMV-seropositive.

The rearrangement joins TRBV5-4 to TRBJ2-5, with a tentative D call TRBD2 (5 bases). The CDR3 runs 15 residues. CDR1 and CDR2 from the germline V gene are SGHNT and YYREEE (reference sequence). V shed 5 bases and J shed 2 bases, with 16 bases lying between them. CDR3 region: CASRLGPSGQETQYF. The DNA of the CDR3 is TGTGCCAGCAGACTCGGACCATCGGGGCAAGAGACCCAGTACTTC.

The J gene is TRBJ2-7, the V gene TRBV5-8, with unresolved D. This CDR3 has 13 amino acids. V lost 0 bases and J lost 1, with 5 bases in between. Per the germline V gene, CDR1 is SGHTS and CDR2 is YDEGEE. As DNA, the CDR3 is TGTGCCAGCAGCTTGGTCGGTTCCTACGAGCAGTACTTC. Its protein is CASSLVGSYEQYF.

This chain's CDR3 is CASSSSGQFYPNSPLHF. CDR3 nucleotides: TGTGCCAGCAGTTCGTCAGGACAGTTTTACCCTAATTCACCCCTCCACTTT. The chain carries TRBV28 and TRBJ1-6; D perhaps matches TRBD1 (6 bases). CDR3 length: 17 amino acids. Germline values: CDR1 MDHEN, CDR2 SYDVKM. V was trimmed by 4 bases and J by 6 bases, leaving 19 bases between them. Complete variable domain (other parts from reference TRBV28 and TRBJ1-6): DVKVTQSSRYLVKRTGEKVFLECVQDMDHENMFWYRQDPGLGLRLIYFSYDVKMKEKGDIPEGYSVSREKKERFSLILESASTNQTSMYLCASSSSGQFYPNSPLHFGNGTRLTVT.

The chain combines TRBV7-6 with TRBJ2-5, with TRBD2 as a possible D gene (6 bases). The better agreement between TRBJ2-7 and the DNA end casts doubt on the J call. This CDR3 is built from 16 residues. Germline V gene sequence: CDR1 SGHVS, CDR2 FNYEAQ. As DNA, the CDR3 is TGTGCCAGCAGCCCTCAGGAGGGTTTTAGCTCCTACGAGCAGTACTTC. Translation gives CASSPQEGFSSYEQYF.

The chain combines TRBV7-9 with TRBJ2-5; 10 bases match TRBD1. V shed 7 bases and J 4 bases; nucleotides not matched to a gene: 9. Germline V gene lookup returns CDR1 SEHNR and CDR2 FQNEAQ (reference sequence). This CDR3 has 15 amino acids. The CDR3 nucleotides are TGTGCCAGCAATTTCGGGGGACAGGGGAGAGAGACCCAGTACTTC. Protein sequence: CASNFGGQGRETQYF.

The CDR3 here is CASSNSRGPEAFF. The CDR3 DNA reads TGCGCCAGCAGCAACAGCAGGGGCCCTGAAGCTTTCTTT. The chain couples TRBV5-1 to TRBJ1-1, with D perhaps TRBD1 (6 bases). The CDR3 covers 13 residues. V lost 4 bases to trimming and J lost 6 bases, with 13 bases between them. CDR1 and CDR2 from the germline V gene are SGHRS and YFSETQ.

The table lists this clone with a count of one. V and J are TRBV5-1 and TRBJ1-5, with 10 nucleotides matching TRBD1. The CDR3 is made up of 15 amino acids. J lost 6 bases, V lost 5 bases, and 8 bases had no gene match. Germline values: CDR1 SGHRS, CDR2 YFSETQ. CDR3 region: CASRPGGQGGQPQHF. The CDR3 DNA reads as TGCGCCAGCAGACCAGGTGGACAGGGGGGTCAGCCCCAGCATTTT.

The V gene is TRBV4-1, the J gene TRBJ2-1; 11 bases map to TRBD1. CDR1 is MGHRA and CDR2 is YSYEKL in the germline V gene. V was clipped by 4 bases and J by 0 bases; unmatched bases: 14. This CDR3 contains 20 residues. CDR3 sequence reads: CASSRGTGGADLSSYNEQFF. The CDR3 nucleotides read TGCGCCAGCAGCCGCGGGACAGGGGGTGCCGACTTAAGCTCCTACAATGAGCAGTTCTTC.

V is TRBV7-8 and J is TRBJ1-3; D is possibly TRBD1 (6 bases). The CDR3 is 15 residues long. Germline CDR1 and CDR2: SGHVS and FQNEAQ. Trimming cost V 5 bases and J 4 bases, with 15 bases left between them. CDR3 sequence: CASSPSQGFGNTIYF. The CDR3 DNA reads as TGTGCCAGCAGCCCGTCACAGGGATTCGGAAACACCATATATTTT.